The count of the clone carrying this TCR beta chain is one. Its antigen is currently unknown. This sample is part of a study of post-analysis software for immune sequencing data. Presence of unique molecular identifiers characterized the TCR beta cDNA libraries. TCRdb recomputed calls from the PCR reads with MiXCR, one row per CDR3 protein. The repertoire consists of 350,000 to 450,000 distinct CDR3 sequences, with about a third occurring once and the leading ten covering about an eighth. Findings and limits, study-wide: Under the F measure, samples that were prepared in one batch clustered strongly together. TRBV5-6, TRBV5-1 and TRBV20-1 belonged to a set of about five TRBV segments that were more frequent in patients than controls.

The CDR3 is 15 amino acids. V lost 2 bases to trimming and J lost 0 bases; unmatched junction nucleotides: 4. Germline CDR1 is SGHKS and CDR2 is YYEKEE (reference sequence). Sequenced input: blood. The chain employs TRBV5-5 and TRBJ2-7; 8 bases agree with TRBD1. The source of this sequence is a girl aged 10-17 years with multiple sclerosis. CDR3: CASSFRGLSSYEQYF. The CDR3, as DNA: TGTGCCAGCAGCTTCAGGGGGCTTAGCTCCTACGAGCAGTACTTC.